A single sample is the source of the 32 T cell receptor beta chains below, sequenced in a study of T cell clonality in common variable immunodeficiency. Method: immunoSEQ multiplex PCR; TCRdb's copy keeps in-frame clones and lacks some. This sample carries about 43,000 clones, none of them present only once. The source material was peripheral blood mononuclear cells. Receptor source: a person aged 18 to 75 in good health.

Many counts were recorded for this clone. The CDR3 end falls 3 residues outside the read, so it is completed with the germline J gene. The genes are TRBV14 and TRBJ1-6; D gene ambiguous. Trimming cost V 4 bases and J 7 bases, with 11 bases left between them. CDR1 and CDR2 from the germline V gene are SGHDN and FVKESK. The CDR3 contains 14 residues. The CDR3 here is CASSLGPANSPLHF. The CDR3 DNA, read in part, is TGTGCCAGCAGCCTTGGCCCTGCAAATTCACCC.

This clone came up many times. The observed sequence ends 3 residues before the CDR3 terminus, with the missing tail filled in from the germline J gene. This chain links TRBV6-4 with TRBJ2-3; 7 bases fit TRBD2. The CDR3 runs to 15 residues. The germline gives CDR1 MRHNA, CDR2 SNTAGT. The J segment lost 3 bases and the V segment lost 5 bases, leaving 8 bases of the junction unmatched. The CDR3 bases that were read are TGTGCCAGCAGTAAGCTAGCGGCGGGAACAGATACG. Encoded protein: CASSKLAAGTDT. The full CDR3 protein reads CASSKLAAGTDTQYF.

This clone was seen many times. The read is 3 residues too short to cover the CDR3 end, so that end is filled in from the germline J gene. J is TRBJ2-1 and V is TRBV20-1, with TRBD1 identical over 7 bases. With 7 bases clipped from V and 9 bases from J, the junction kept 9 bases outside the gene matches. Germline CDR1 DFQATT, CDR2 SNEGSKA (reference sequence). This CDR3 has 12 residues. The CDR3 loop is CSVSQGIIEQFF. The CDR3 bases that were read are TGCAGTGTTTCACAGGGGATTATTGAG.

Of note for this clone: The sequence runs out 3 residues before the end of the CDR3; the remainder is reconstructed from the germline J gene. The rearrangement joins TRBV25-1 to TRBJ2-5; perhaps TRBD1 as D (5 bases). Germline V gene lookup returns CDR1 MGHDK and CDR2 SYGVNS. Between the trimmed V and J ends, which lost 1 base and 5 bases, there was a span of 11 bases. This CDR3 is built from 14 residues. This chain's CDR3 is CASSESSRVETQYF. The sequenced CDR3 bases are TGTGCCAGCAGTGAATCTTCCAGGGTGGAGACC.

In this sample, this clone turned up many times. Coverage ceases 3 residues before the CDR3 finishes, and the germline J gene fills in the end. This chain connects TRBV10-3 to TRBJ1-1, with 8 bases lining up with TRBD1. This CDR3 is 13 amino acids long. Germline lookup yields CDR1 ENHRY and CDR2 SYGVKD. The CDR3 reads CAISDRGQDEAFF. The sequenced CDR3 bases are TGTGCCATCAGCGATCGGGGACAGGACGAA.

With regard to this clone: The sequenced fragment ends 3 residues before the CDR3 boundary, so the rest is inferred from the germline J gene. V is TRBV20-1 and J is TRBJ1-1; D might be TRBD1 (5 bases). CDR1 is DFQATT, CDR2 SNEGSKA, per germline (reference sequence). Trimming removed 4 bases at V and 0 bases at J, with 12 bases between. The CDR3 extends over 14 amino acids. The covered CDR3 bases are TGCAGTGCTAAGGGGCAGGGCCTGAACACTGAA. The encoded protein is CSAKGQGLNTE. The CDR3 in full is CSAKGQGLNTEAFF.

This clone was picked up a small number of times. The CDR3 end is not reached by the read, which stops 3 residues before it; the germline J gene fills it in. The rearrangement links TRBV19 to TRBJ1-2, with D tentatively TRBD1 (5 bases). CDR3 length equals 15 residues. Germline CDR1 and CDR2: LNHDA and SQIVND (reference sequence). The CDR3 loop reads CASSRSGTFSYDYTF. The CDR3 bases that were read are TGTGCCAGTAGTAGGAGCGGGACTTTCTCCTACGAC.

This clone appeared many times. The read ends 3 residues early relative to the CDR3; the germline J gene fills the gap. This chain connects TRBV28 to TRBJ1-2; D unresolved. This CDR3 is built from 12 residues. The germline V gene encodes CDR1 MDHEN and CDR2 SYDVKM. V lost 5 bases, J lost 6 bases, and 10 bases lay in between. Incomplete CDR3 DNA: TGTGCCAGCAGTAGCGCTGAGGATGGC. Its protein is CASSSAEDG. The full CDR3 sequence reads CASSSAEDGYTF.

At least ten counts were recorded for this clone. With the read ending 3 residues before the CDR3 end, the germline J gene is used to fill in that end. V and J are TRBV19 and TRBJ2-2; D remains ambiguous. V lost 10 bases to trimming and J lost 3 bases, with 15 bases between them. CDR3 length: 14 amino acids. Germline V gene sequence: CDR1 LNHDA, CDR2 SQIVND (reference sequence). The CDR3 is CATRPRRDTGELFF. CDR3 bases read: TGTGCCACCCGACCTCGACGGGACACCGGGGAG.

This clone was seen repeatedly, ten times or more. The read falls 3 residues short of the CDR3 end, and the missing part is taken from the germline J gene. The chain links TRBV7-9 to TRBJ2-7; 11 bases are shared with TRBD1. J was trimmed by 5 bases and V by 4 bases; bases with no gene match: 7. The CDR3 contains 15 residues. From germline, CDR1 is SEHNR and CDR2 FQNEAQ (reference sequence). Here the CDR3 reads CASSSQGQGGDEQYF. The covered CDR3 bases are TGTGCCAGCAGCTCCCAGGGACAGGGGGGCGACGAG.

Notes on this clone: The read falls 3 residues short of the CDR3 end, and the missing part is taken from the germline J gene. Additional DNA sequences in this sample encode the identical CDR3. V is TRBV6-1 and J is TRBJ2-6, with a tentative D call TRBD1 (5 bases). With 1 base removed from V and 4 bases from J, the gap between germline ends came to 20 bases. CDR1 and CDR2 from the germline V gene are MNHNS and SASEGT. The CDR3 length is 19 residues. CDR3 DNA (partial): TGTGCCAGCAGTGAAGATTTTTATGTAGGGGCCCCCGGGGCCAACGTC. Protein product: CASSEDFYVGAPGANV. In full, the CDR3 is CASSEDFYVGAPGANVLTF.

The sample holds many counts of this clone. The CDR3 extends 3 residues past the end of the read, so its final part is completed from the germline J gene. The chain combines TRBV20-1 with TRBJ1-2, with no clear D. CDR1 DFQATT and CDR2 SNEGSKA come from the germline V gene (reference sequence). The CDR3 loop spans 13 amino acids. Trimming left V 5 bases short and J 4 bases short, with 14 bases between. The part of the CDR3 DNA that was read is TGCAGTGCTCCCCATTCAGGTTCCTATGGC. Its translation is CSAPHSGSYG. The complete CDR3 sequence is CSAPHSGSYGYTF.

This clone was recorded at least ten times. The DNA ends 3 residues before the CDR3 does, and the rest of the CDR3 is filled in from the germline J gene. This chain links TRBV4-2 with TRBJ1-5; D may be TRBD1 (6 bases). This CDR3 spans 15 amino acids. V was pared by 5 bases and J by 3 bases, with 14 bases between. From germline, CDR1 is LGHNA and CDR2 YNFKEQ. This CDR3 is CASSDTGTSNQPQHF. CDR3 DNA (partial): TGTGCCAGCAGCGATACCGGGACATCCAATCAGCCC.

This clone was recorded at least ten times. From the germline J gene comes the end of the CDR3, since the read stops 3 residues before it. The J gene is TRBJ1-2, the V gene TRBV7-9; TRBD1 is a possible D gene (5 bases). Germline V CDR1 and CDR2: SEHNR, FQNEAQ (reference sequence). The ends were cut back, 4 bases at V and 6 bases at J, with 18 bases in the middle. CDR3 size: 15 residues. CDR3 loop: CASSSNPGLKDGYTF. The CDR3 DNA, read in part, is TGTGCCAGCAGCTCCAATCCAGGGCTCAAGGATGGC.

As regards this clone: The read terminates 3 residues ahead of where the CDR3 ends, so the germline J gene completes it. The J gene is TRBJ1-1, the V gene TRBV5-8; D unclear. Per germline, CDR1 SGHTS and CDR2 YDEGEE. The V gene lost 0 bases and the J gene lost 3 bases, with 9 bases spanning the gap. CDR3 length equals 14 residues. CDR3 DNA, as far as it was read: TGTGCCAGCAGCTTGGTTGTAGTCTACACTGAA. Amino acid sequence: CASSLVVVYTE. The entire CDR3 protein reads CASSLVVVYTEAFF.

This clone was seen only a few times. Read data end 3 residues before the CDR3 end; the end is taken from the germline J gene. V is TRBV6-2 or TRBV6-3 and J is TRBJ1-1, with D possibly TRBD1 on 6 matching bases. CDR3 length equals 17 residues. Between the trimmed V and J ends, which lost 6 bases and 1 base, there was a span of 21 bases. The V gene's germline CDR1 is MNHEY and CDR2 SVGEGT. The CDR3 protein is CASRGEDRRTPNTEAFF. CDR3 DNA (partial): TGTGCCAGCAGGGGAGAAGACAGGCGGACCCCGAACACTGAA.

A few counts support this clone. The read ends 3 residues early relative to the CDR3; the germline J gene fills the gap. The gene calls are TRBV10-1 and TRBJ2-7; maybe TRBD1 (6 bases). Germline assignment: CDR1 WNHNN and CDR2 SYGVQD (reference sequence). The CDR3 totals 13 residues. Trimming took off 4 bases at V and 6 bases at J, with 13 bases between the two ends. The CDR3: CASSVGRGVEQYF. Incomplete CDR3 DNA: TGCGCCAGCAGTGTGGGCAGGGGAGTCGAG.

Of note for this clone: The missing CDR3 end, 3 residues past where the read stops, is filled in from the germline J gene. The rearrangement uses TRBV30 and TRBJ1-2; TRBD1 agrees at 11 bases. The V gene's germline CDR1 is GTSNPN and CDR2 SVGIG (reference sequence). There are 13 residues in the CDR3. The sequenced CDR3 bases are TGTGCCTGGAGGGGACAGGGGGACTACGAC. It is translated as CAWRGQGDYD. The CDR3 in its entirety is CAWRGQGDYDYTF.

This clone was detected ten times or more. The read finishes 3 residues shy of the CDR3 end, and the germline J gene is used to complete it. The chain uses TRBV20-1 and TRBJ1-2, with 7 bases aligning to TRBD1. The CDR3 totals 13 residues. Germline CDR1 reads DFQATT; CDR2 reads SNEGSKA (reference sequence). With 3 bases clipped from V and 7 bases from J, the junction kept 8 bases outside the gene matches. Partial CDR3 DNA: TGCAGTGCTAGCAGGGGGGATTATGGTGGC. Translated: CSASRGDYGG. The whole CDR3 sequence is CSASRGDYGGYTF.

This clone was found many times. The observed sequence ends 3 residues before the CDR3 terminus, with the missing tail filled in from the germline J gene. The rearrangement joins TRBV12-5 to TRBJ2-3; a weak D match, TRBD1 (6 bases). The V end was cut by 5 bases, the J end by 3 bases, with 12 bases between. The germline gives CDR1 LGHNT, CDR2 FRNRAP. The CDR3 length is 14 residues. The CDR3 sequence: CASGLGHETDTQYF. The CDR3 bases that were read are TGTGCTAGTGGTCTGGGACACGAGACAGATACG.

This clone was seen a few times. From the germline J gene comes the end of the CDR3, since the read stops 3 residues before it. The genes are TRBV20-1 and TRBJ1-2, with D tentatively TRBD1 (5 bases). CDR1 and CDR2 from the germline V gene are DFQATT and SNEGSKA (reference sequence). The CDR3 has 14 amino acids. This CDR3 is CSARDGGRGETYTF. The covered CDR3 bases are TGCAGTGCTAGAGATGGCGGAAGAGGGGAGACC.

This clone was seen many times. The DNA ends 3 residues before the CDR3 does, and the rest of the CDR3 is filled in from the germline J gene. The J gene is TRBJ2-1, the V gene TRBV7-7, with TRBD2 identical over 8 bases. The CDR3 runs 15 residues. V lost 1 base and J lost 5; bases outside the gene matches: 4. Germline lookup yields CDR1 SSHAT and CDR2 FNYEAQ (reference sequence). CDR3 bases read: TGTGCCAGCAGCTTAGATCCTAGCGGGCACAATGAG. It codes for CASSLDPSGHNE. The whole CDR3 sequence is CASSLDPSGHNEQFF.

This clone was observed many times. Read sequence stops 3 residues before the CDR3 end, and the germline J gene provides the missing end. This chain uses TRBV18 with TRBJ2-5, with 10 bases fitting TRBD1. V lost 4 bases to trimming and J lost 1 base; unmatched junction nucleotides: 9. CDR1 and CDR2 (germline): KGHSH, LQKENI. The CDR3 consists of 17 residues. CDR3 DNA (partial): TGTGCCAGCTCACTGACACCGACAGGGGGCCTCCAAGAGACC. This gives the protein CASSLTPTGGLQET. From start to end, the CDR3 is CASSLTPTGGLQETQYF.

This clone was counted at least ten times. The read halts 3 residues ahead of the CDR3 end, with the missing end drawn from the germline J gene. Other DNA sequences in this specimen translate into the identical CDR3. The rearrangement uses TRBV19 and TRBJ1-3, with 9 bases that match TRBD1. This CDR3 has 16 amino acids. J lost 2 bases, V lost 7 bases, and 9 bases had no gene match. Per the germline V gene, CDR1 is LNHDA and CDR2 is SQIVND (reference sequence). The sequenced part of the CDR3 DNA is TGTGCCAGTAATCGATTTGGGGACAGGGCTGGAAACACC. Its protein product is CASNRFGDRAGNT. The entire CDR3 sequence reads CASNRFGDRAGNTIYF.

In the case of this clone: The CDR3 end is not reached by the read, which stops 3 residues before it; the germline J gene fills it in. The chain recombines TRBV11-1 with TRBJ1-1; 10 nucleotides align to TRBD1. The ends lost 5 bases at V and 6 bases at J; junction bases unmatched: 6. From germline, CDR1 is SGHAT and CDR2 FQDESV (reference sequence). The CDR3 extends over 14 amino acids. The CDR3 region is CASSVGQGLAEAFF. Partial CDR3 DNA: TGTGCCAGCAGCGTGGGACAGGGGCTCGCTGAA.

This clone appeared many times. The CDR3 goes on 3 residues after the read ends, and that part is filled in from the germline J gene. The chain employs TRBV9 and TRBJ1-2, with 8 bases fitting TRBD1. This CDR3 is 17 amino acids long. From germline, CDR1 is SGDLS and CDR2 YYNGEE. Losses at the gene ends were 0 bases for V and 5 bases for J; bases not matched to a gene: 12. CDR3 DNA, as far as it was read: TGTGCCAGCAGCGTAGGTGACAGGGGTTTCTCTCGTTATGGC. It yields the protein CASSVGDRGFSRYG. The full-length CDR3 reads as CASSVGDRGFSRYGYTF.

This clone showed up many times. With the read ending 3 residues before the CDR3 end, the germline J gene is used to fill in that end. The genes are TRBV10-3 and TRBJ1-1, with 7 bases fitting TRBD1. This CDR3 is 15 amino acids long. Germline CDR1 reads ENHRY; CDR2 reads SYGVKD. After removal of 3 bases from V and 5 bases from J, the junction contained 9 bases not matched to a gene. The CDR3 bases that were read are TGTGCCATCAGTGATCCCATGACAGGGTTTACTGAA. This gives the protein CAISDPMTGFTE. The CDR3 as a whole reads CAISDPMTGFTEAFF.

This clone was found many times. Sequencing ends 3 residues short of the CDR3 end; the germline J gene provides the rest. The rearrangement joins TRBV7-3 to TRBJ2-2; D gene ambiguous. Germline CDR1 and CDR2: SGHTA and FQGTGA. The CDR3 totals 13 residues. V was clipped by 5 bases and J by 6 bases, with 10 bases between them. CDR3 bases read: TGTGCCAGCAGCCCCCAACTGTCCGGGGAG. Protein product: CASSPQLSGE. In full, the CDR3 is CASSPQLSGELFF.

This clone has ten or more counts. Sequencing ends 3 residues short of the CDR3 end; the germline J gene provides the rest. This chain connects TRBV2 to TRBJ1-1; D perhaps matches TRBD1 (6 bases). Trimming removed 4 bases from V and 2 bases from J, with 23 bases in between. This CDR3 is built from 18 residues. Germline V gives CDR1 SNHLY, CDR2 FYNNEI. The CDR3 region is CASSVPGQWVTANTEAFF. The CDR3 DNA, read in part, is TGTGCCAGCAGTGTCCCGGGACAATGGGTGACGGCTAACACTGAA.

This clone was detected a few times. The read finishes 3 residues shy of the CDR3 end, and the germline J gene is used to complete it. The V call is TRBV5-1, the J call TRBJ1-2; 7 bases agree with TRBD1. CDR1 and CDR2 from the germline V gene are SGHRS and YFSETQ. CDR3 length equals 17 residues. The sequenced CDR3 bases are TGCGCCAGCAGCTCAGGGGGGACTAGCGGAACTTACAATGAG. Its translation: CASSSGGTSGTYNE. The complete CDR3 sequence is CASSSGGTSGTYNEYTF.

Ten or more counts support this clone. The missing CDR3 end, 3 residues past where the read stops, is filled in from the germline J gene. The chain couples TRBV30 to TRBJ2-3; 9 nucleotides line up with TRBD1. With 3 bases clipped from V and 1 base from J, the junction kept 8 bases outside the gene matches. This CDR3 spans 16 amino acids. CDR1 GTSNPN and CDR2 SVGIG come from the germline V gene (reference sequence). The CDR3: CAWSLRTGVGTDTQYF. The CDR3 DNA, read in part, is TGTGCCTGGAGCCTACGGACAGGGGTCGGCACAGATACG.

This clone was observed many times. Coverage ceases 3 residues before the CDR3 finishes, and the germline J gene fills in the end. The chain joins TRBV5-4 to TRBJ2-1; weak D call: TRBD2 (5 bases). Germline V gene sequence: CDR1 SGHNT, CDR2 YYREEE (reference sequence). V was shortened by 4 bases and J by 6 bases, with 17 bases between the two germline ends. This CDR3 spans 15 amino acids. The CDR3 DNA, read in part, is TGTGCCAGCAGCCTCGGGCTAGCTGCAGGCAATGAG. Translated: CASSLGLAAGNE. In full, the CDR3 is CASSLGLAAGNEQFF.